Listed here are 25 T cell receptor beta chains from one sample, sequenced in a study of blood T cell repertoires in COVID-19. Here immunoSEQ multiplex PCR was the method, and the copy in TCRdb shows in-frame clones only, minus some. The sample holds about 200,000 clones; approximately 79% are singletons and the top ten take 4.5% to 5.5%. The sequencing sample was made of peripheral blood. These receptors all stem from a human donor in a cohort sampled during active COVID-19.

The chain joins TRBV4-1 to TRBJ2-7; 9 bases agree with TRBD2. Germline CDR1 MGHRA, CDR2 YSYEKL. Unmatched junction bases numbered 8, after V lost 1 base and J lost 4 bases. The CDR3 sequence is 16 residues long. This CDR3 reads CASSQATGTSTYEQYF. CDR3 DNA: TGCGCCAGCAGCCAAGCTACAGGGACTAGCACTTACGAGCAGTACTTC.

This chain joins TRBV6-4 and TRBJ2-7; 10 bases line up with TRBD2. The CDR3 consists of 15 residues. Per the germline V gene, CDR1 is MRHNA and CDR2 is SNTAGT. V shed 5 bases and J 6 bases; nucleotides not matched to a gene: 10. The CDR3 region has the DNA TGTGCCAGCAGTCCATTAGCGGGAGGAACCCTCGAGCAGTACTTC. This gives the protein CASSPLAGGTLEQYF.

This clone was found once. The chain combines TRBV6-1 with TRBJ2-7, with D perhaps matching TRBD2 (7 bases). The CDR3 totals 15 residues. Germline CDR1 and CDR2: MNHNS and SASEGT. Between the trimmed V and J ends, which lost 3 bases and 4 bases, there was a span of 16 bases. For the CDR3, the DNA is TGTGCCAGCAGTGAGGTCGGCAGGGGAGGGTACGAGCAGTACTTC. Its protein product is CASSEVGRGGYEQYF.

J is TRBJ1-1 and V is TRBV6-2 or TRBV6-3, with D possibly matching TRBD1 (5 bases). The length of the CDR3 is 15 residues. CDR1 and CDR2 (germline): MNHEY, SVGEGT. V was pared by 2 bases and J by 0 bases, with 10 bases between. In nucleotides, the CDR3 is TGTGCCAGCAGTTACCGGTCCAGGGTGAACACTGAAGCTTTCTTT. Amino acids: CASSYRSRVNTEAFF.

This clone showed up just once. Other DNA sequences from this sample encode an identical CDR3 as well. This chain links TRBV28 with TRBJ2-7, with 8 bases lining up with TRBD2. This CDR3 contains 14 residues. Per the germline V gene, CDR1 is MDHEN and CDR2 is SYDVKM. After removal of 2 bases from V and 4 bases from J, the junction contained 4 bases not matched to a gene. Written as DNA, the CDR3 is TGTGCCAGCAGTTTAGCGGGAGGTAAATACGAGCAGTACTTC. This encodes CASSLAGGKYEQYF.

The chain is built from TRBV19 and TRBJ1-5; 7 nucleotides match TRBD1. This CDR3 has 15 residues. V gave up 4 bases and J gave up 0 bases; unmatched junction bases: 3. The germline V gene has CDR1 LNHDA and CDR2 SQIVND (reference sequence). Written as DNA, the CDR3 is TGTGCCAGTAGTACTTACAGGGGTAGCAATCAGCCCCAGCATTTT. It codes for CASSTYRGSNQPQHF. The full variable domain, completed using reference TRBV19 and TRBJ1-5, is DGGITQSPKYLFRKEGQNVTLSCEQNLNHDAMYWYRQDPGQGLRLIYYSQIVNDFQKGDIAEGYSVSREKKESFPLTVTSAQKNPTAFYLCASSTYRGSNQPQHFGDGTRLSIL.

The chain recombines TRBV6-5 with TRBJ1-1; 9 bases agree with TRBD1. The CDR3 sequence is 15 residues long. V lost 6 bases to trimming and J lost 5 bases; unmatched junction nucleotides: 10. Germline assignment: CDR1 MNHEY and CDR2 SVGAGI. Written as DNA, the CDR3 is TGTGCCAGCAGCTCGACGGACAGGGGACTAACTGAAGCTTTCTTT. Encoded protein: CASSSTDRGLTEAFF.

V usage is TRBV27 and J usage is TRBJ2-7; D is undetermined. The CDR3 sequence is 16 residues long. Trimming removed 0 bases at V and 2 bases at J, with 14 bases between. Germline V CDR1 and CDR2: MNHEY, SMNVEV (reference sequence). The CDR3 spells CASSLSPFGGTYEQYF. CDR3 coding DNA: TGTGCCAGCAGTTTATCACCCTTTGGCGGTACCTACGAGCAGTACTTC.

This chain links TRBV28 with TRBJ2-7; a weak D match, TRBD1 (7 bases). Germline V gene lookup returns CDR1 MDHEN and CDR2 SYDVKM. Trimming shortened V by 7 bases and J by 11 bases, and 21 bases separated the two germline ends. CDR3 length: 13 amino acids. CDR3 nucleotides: TGTGCCAGCACCGTCGGGCAGGGGGGTAGAGAGTACTTC. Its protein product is CASTVGQGGREYF.

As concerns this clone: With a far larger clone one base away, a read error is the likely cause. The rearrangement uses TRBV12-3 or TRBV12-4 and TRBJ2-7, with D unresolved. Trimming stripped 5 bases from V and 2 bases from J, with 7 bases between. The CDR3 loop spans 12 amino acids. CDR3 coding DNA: TGTGCCAGCAGTCCTTACACCTACGAGCAGTACTTC. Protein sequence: CASSPYTYEQYF.

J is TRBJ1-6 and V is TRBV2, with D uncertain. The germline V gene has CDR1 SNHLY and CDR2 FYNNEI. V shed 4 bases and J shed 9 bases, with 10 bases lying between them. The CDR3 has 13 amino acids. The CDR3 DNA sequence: TGTGCCAGCAGTGTTGAGGGTTCTTCACCCCTCCACTTT. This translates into CASSVEGSSPLHF. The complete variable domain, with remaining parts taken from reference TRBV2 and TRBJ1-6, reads EPEVTQTPSHQVTQMGQEVILRCVPISNHLYFYWYRQILGQKVEFLVSFYNNEISEKSEIFDDQFSVERPDGSNFTLKIRSTKLEDSAMYFCASSVEGSSPLHFGNGTRLTVT.

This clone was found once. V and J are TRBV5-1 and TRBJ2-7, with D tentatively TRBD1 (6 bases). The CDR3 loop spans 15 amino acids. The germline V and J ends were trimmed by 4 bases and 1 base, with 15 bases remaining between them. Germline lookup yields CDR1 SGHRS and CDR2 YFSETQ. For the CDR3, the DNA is TGCGCCAGCAGCCCCTTGACAGGCGCATCCTACGAGCAGTACTTC. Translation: CASSPLTGASYEQYF.

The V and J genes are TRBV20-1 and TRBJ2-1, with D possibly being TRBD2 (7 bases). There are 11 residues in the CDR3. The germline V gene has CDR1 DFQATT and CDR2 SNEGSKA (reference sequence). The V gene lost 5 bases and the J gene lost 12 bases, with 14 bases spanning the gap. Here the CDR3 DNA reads TGCAGTGCTGGGAGGGGGGTAAGGCAGTTCTTC. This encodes CSAGRGVRQFF.

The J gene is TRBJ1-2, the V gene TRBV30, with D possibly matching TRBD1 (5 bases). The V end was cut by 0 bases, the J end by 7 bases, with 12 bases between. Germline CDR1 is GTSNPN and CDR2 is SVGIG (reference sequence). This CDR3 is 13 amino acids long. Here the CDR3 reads CAWSVMAGSGYTF. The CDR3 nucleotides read TGTGCCTGGAGTGTAATGGCAGGGTCTGGCTACACCTTC.

The CDR3 region is CSVAGRLRESYTF. CDR3 sequence (DNA): TGCAGCGTTGCGGGCAGACTACGAGAGAGCTACACCTTC. The chain recombines TRBV29-1 with TRBJ1-2; D remains unclear. The V and J ends lost 4 bases and 9 bases respectively, with 18 bases between them. The CDR3 runs to 13 residues. Germline loops: CDR1 SQVTM, CDR2 ANQGSEA. The full variable domain, completed using reference TRBV29-1 and TRBJ1-2, is SAVISQKPSRDICQRGTSLTIQCQVDSQVTMMFWYRQQPGQSLTLIATANQGSEATYESGFVIDKFPISRPNLTFSTLTVSNMSPEDSSIYLCSVAGRLRESYTFGSGTRLTVV.

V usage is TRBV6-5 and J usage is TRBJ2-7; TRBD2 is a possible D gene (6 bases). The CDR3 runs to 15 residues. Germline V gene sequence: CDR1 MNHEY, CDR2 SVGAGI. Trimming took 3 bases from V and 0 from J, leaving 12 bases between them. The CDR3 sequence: CASSYRRGLSYEQYF. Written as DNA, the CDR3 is TGTGCCAGCAGTTATAGAAGGGGACTCTCCTACGAGCAGTACTTC.

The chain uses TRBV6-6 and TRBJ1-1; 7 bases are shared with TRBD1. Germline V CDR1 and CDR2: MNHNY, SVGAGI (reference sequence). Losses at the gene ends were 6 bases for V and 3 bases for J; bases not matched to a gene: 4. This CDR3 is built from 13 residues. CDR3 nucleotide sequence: TGTGCCAGCAGCCTTGGGACAGACACTGAAGCTTTCTTT. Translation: CASSLGTDTEAFF.

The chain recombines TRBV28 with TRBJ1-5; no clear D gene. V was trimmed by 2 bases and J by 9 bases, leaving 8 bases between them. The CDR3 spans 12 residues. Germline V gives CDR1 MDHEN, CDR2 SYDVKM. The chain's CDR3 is CASSLGGLPQHF. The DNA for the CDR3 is TGTGCCAGCAGTTTAGGAGGTCTGCCCCAGCATTTT.

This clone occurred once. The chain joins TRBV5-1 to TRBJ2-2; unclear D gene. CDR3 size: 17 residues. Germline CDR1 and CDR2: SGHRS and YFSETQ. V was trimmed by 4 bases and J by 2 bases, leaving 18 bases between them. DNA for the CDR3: TGCGCCAGCAGCCCGACATTCGTGACACTTAACACCGGGGAGCTGTTTTTT. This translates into CASSPTFVTLNTGELFF.

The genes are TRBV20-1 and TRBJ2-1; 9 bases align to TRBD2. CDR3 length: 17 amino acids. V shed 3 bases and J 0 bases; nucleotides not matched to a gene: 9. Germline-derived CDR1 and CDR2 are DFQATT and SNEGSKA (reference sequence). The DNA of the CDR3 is TGCAGTGCTAGTCGTCTAGCGGGAACTAGCTCCTACAATGAGCAGTTCTTC. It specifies CSASRLAGTSSYNEQFF.

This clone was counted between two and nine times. CDR3 DNA sequence: TGCGCCAGCAGCCAGCCGACTAGTAACAATGAGCAGTTCTTC. Its protein product is CASSQPTSNNEQFF. The chain combines TRBV4-1 with TRBJ2-1, with D perhaps TRBD2 (6 bases). Trimming shortened V by 3 bases and J by 5 bases, and 11 bases separated the two germline ends. CDR3 length equals 14 residues. The germline V gene has CDR1 MGHRA and CDR2 YSYEKL.

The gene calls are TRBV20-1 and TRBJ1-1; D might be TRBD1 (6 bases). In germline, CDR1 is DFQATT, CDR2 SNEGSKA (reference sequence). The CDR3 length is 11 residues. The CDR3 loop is CSTQGYTEAFF. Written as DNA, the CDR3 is TGCAGCACTCAGGGGTACACTGAAGCTTTCTTT.

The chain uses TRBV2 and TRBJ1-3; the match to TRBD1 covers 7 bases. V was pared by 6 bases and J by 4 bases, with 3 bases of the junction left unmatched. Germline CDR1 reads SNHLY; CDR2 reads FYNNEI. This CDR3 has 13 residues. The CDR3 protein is CASRDRPGNTIYF. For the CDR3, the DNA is TGTGCCAGCAGGGACAGGCCGGGAAACACCATATATTTT.

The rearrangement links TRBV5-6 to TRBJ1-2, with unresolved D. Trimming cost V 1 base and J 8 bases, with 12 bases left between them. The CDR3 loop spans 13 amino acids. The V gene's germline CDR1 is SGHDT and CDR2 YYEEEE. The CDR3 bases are TGTGCCAGCAGCTTGAAAGATTTTAGAGGCTACACCTTC. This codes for CASSLKDFRGYTF.

The CDR3 coding sequence is TGCAGCGTTGTCGAGCCTGAGCAGTACTTC. Its protein product is CSVVEPEQYF. The chain employs TRBV29-1 and TRBJ2-7, with D unresolved. CDR3 size: 10 residues. V was cut by 4 bases and J by 7 bases, with 8 bases left in between. The germline gives CDR1 SQVTM, CDR2 ANQGSEA.